This T cell receptor beta chain was recovered during a study of T cell repertoires in cytomegalovirus infection. About the study: Public TCR beta signatures indicated both CMV infection and matching HLA type.

Findings of the study overall: Across the ex vivo response, the dominant clonotypes were HLA-C-restricted CMV-specific TCR beta clonotypes.

TCRdb reanalysed the reads using MiXCR and keeps one entry per CDR3 protein. The profile shows 700,000 to 850,000 distinct CDR3 sequences, over 25% of them singletons. Trimming stripped 6 bases from V and 2 bases from J, with 9 bases between. The CDR3 runs 13 residues. The germline CDR1 and CDR2 sequences are SGHTA and FQGTGA. Regarding this clonotype: Its antigen is unknown.

The clonotype comes from a human donor in good health (CMV status not recorded). Some clones in this sample may be carry-over from other donors' samples. This sample comprised cultured CD8+ T cells from PBMCs, obtained from culture after CMV antigen stimulation. The chain employs TRBV7-3 and TRBJ2-3; D gene uncertain. CDR3 protein: CASSRANTDTQYF. The CDR3 DNA sequence: TGTGCCAGCAGTCGGGCCAACACAGATACGCAGTATTTT.